The 15 T cell receptor beta chains below all came from one sample that was sequenced in a study of T cells after posttransplantation cyclophosphamide (TCRdb year 2016). This specimen's treatment or condition label, per the study, means: high-dose cyclophosphamide on days +3 and +4 as single-agent GVHD prophylaxis. Busulfan and fludarabine conditioning, a related or unrelated marrow graft, and cyclophosphamide on days +3 and +4 were given to PTCy patients. Libraries were built with the immunoSEQ multiplex PCR assay. The immuneACCESS repertoire file appears here via TCRdb, limited to in-frame rearrangements. These files lack a portion of the clones; in checked studies, under half of the deficit traces to unresolved V genes, and the cause of the others is not known. This sample contains 1,500 to 2,000 clones, none of which is a singleton. The top ten clones comprise 2.5% to 3.5% of the sample. The input for sequencing was PBMCs, taken about 370 days after allogeneic stem cell transplant with posttransplant cyclophosphamide. The origin of the receptors is a male patient aged 60-69 years who received an allogeneic stem cell transplant from an unrelated donor, was CMV-positive, and had acute and chronic GVHD. After a transplant, certain T cells may trace back to the graft donor.

Sample share makes this clone medium-sized (0.01 to 0.1%). V usage is TRBV5-1 and J usage is TRBJ2-6, with D perhaps TRBD2 (5 bases). V was shortened by 7 bases and J by 1 base, with 12 bases between the two germline ends. Germline values: CDR1 SGHRS, CDR2 YFSETQ. The CDR3 is 15 residues long. CDR3 sequence reads: CASRATGSGANVLTF. The CDR3 nucleotides read TGCGCCAGCCGCGCCACGGGGTCTGGGGCCAACGTCCTGACTTTC. Supplemented by reference TRBV5-1 and TRBJ2-6, the full variable domain reads KAGVTQTPRYLIKTRGQQVTLSCSPISGHRSVSWYQQTPGQGLQFLFEYFSETQRNKGNFPGRFSGRQFSNSRSEMNVSTLELGDSALYLCASRATGSGANVLTFGAGSRLTVL.

In this sample, this clone is medium-sized. The J gene is TRBJ2-3, the V gene TRBV11-2, with a tentative D call TRBD2 (6 bases). CDR3 length: 15 residues. V lost 0 bases and J 5 bases, leaving 12 bases between the germline ends. Germline CDR1 reads SGHAT; CDR2 reads FQNNGV. The CDR3 protein is CASSLDRGIEDTQYF. CDR3 coding DNA: TGTGCCAGCAGCTTAGATCGGGGGATTGAAGATACGCAGTATTTT.

This clone was picked up a small number of times. This chain uses TRBV7-9 with TRBJ2-5; tentative D call: TRBD1 (6 bases). V lost 4 bases, J lost 2 bases, and 17 bases lay in between. This CDR3 is 16 amino acids long. Looked up from germline, CDR1 is SEHNR and CDR2 is FQNEAQ (reference sequence). The CDR3 is CASSSTGRGSQETQYF. DNA for the CDR3: TGTGCCAGCAGCTCGACAGGCAGGGGTTCACAAGAGACCCAGTACTTC.

This clone is medium-sized. The chain joins TRBV6-6 to TRBJ2-1, with 7 bases identical to TRBD2. CDR3 size: 12 residues. Germline V lookup: CDR1 MNHNY, CDR2 SVGAGI (reference sequence). V was clipped by 11 bases and J by 9 bases; unmatched bases: 10. The CDR3 DNA is TGTGCCGCGTCGGGGGGTAAGGGTGAGCAGTTCTTC. This codes for CAASGGKGEQFF.

By sample share, this clone is medium-sized. The junction departs from germline at one end; a sequencing error may be responsible. This rearrangement joins TRBV6-7 to TRBJ2-3; 8 bases line up with TRBD1. TRBV6-7 is recorded as an ORF, its role being uncertain. CDR3 size: 20 residues. DNA of the CDR3: TGTGCCAGCAGTTACTTCTTCCCCCTGGACAGGGCGTCCTGGGCAGATGCGCAGTATTTT. Amino acid sequence: CASSYFFPLDRASWADAQYF.

This clone was counted a few times. This chain links TRBV11-3 with TRBJ2-7; TRBD2 is a possible D gene (5 bases). This CDR3 region has 12 residues. V lost 4 bases and J 2 bases, leaving 6 bases between the germline ends. CDR1 and CDR2 (germline): SGHNT, YENEEA. DNA for the CDR3: TGTGCCAGCAGCTCGGGGACCTACGAGCAGTACTTC. Its translation: CASSSGTYEQYF.

By sample share, this clone is medium-sized. The genes are TRBV11-2 and TRBJ1-2, with D perhaps matching TRBD1 (5 bases). Germline V gene lookup returns CDR1 SGHAT and CDR2 FQNNGV. Trimming removed 4 bases from V and 4 bases from J, with 16 bases in between. This CDR3 is built from 15 residues. This CDR3 is CASSSTRGDPYGYTF. In DNA, the CDR3 is TGTGCCAGCAGCTCAACTCGGGGGGACCCCTATGGCTACACCTTC.

The J gene is TRBJ2-3, the V gene TRBV5-1; 9 bases agree with TRBD2. CDR1 is SGHRS and CDR2 is YFSETQ in the germline V gene. V lost 1 base to trimming and J lost 4 bases; unmatched junction nucleotides: 4. The CDR3 covers 15 residues. The CDR3, as DNA: TGCGCCAGCAGCTTGTTGGCGGGAGGGGCAGATACGCAGTATTTT. This translates into CASSLLAGGADTQYF.

By share of the sample, this clone is medium-sized (0.01 to 0.1%). The chain uses TRBV4-1 and TRBJ1-1, with 12 bases that match TRBD1. Germline CDR1 reads MGHRA; CDR2 reads YSYEKL. Germline trimming cut 5 bases from V and 5 bases from J; bases unmatched to any gene: 6. This CDR3 is built from 15 residues. CDR3 residues: CASSAGTGGWTEAFF. Here the CDR3 DNA reads TGCGCCAGCAGCGCGGGGACAGGGGGCTGGACTGAAGCTTTCTTT.

The rearrangement links TRBV19 to TRBJ1-1, with a tentative D call TRBD1 (5 bases). The CDR3 length is 17 residues. Trimming pared 5 bases from V and 4 bases from J, leaving 23 bases between. Germline lookup yields CDR1 LNHDA and CDR2 SQIVND (reference sequence). CDR3 nucleotides: TGTGCCAGTAGTCTCCAGTTCGTACCGGGGGTCGGCACTGAAGCTTTCTTT. Protein: CASSLQFVPGVGTEAFF.

By sample share, this clone is large (0.1 to 1%). The chain joins TRBV11-3 to TRBJ2-3, with D hard to call. Germline V gene lookup returns CDR1 SGHNT and CDR2 YENEEA. Deletions cut 8 bases from V and 7 bases from J, with 16 bases between. The CDR3 extends over 13 amino acids. CDR3 in amino acids: CASSQIARNTQYF. In nucleotides, the CDR3 is TGTGCCAGCTCTCAGATCGCCAGAAATACGCAGTATTTT.

V and J are TRBV15 and TRBJ1-2, with D tentatively TRBD1 (5 bases). V was clipped by 8 bases and J by 5 bases, with 12 bases between them. The length of the CDR3 is 12 residues. Germline V gene sequence: CDR1 LNHNV, CDR2 YYDKDF (reference sequence). This chain's CDR3 is CATGTGLYGYTF. The CDR3 DNA follows: TGTGCCACCGGCACAGGTTTATATGGCTACACCTTC. Full variable domain (rest looked up from reference TRBV15 and TRBJ1-2): DAMVIQNPRYQVTQFGKPVTLSCSQTLNHNVMYWYQQKSSQAPKLLFHYYDKDFNNEADTPDNFQSRRPNTSFCFLDIRSPGLGDTAMYLCATGTGLYGYTFGSGTRLTVV.

Many counts were recorded for this clone. The rearrangement links TRBV4-3 to TRBJ1-4, with 7 bases lining up with TRBD1. The CDR3 consists of 17 residues. Trimming took 3 bases from V and 3 from J; bases not matched to a gene: 10. CDR1 and CDR2 (germline): LGHNA, YSLEER. The CDR3 region has the DNA TGCGCCAGCAGCCAGGTAGCGACAGGGTGGGCTAATGAAAAACTGTTTTTT. Translated: CASSQVATGWANEKLFF.

This clone is large (0.1 to 1%) within its sample. The chain links TRBV5-6 to TRBJ1-2; TRBD1 agrees at 9 bases. CDR1 is SGHDT, CDR2 YYEEEE, per germline. V dropped 4 bases and J dropped 8; count of bases not matched to a gene: 9. CDR3 length: 14 amino acids. CDR3 residues: CASSRRDRDSGYTF. Here the CDR3 DNA reads TGTGCCAGCAGCCGCAGGGACAGGGATAGCGGCTACACCTTC.

By its share, this clone is medium-sized. CDR3 protein: CASSRTPGLAGDIDTQYF. CDR3 nucleotide sequence: TGTGCCAGCAGCCGAACGCCTGGACTAGCGGGAGATATAGATACGCAGTATTTT. This sequence joins TRBV4-2 and TRBJ2-3, with 13 bases matching TRBD2. CDR1 is LGHNA, CDR2 YNFKEQ, per germline. The CDR3 is made up of 18 amino acids. Trimming cost V 4 bases and J 5 bases; bases outside gene matches: 12.